The TCR beta chain under discussion was sequenced for a study of blood T cells in healthy people across ages. The germline V and J ends were trimmed by 8 bases and 8 bases, with 15 bases remaining between them. This CDR3 has 13 amino acids. With respect to this clonotype: No antigen is known for it.

Study results and limitations: A strong correlation was found between TCR beta diversity and the percentage of naive T cells.

Primers used in a second PCR of roughly 6 to 11 cycles were a sample-barcoded 5' primer and a J-beta primer mix. TCRdb passed the 5' RACE reads through MiXCR, listing each CDR3 protein once. The sample includes fewer than 700,000 distinct CDR3 sequences, less than 60% of them seen just once. The rearrangement uses TRBV12-3 or TRBV12-4 and TRBJ1-4; D unclear. The source of this sequence is an elderly man in good health. The specimen sequenced was blood. The CDR3 bases are TGTGCCAGCGCGGCCCCCGGACCGGAAAAACTGTTTTTT. Protein: CASAAPGPEKLFF.